Each of the 25 T cell receptor beta chains below was sequenced from the same sample in a study of blood T cell repertoires in COVID-19. Assay used: immunoSEQ multiplex PCR; TCRdb lists only in-frame clones, some missing. The sample yields approximately 390,000 clones, more than 75% seen once. What was sequenced was PBMCs or T cells enriched from blood (not recorded which). These receptors were collected from a woman in her forties or fifties who had recovered from COVID-19.

The CDR3 loop reads CASSEGEGPYEQYF. CDR3 sequence (DNA): TGCGCCAGCAGTGAGGGGGAGGGGCCCTACGAGCAGTACTTC. V gene TRBV10-2 combines with J gene TRBJ2-7; 7 nucleotides line up with TRBD2. V was pared by 2 bases and J by 2 bases, with 3 bases of the junction left unmatched. The germline V gene encodes CDR1 WSHSY and CDR2 SAAADI. The CDR3 sequence is 14 residues long.

This clone was counted only a few times. This sequence joins TRBV4-1 and TRBJ2-7; D is possibly TRBD1 (5 bases). Germline loops: CDR1 MGHRA, CDR2 YSYEKL. V shed 3 bases and J shed 0 bases, with 9 bases lying between them. The CDR3 contains 14 residues. The chain's CDR3 is CASSHPQGSYEQYF. DNA of the CDR3: TGCGCCAGCAGCCATCCGCAGGGCTCCTACGAGCAGTACTTC.

CDR3 region: CASSLLDGVYNEQFF. The CDR3, as DNA: TGCGCCAGCAGCCTTCTAGACGGAGTCTACAATGAGCAGTTCTTC. This rearrangement joins TRBV5-1 to TRBJ2-1; D unresolved. Trimming stripped 4 bases from V and 3 bases from J, with 14 bases between. The CDR3 extends over 15 amino acids. CDR1 and CDR2 (germline): SGHRS, YFSETQ.

The CDR3 nucleotides are TGTGCCAGCAGCCACTTGGGGGGGACAACTAATGAAGCTTTCTTT. Amino acid sequence: CASSHLGGTTNEAFF. The rearrangement joins TRBV7-9 to TRBJ1-1; maybe TRBD1 (6 bases). Per the germline V gene, CDR1 is SEHNR and CDR2 is FQNEAQ (reference sequence). Trimming shortened V by 5 bases and J by 7 bases, and 20 bases separated the two germline ends. The CDR3 spans 15 residues.

The genes are TRBV2 and TRBJ2-7, with 7 positions matching TRBD1. V was clipped by 6 bases and J by 6 bases; unmatched bases: 5. The CDR3 has 12 residues. The germline gives CDR1 SNHLY, CDR2 FYNNEI. The CDR3 sequence is CASRQNRGEQYF. CDR3 bases: TGTGCCAGCAGGCAAAACAGGGGCGAGCAGTACTTC.

This sequence joins TRBV7-8 and TRBJ1-2; weak D call: TRBD1 (6 bases). The V end was cut by 2 bases, the J end by 5 bases, with 15 bases between. The CDR3 length is 15 residues. Germline V gives CDR1 SGHVS, CDR2 FQNEAQ. The CDR3 DNA reads TGTGCCAGCAGCTTAAGTGAGACAGGCAAATATGGCTACACCTTC. It specifies CASSLSETGKYGYTF.

The chain employs TRBV5-1 and TRBJ2-3; 7 positions agree with TRBD2. Unmatched junction bases numbered 6, after V lost 4 bases and J lost 1 base. Germline CDR1 SGHRS, CDR2 YFSETQ. The CDR3 contains 15 residues. The CDR3 loop reads CASSGGDPRTDTQYF. The DNA for the CDR3 is TGCGCCAGCAGCGGGGGGGACCCTCGCACAGATACGCAGTATTTT.

This sequence joins TRBV2 and TRBJ1-1; 9 nucleotides line up with TRBD1. Germline CDR1 reads SNHLY; CDR2 reads FYNNEI. CDR3 size: 14 residues. V lost 6 bases, J lost 4 bases, and 6 bases stayed unmatched. CDR3 loop: CASSLGQGITEAFF. The CDR3 DNA is TGTGCCAGCAGCCTGGGACAGGGAATCACTGAAGCTTTCTTT.

This clone came up a few times. This sequence joins TRBV29-1 and TRBJ1-4, with 10 bases fitting TRBD1. Trimming removed 7 bases from V and 4 bases from J; junction bases left unmatched: 6. CDR3 length: 14 amino acids. Germline values: CDR1 SQVTM, CDR2 ANQGSEA. The CDR3 sequence: CSAAGTGDNEKLFF. For the CDR3, the DNA is TGCAGCGCCGCTGGGACAGGGGATAATGAAAAACTGTTTTTT.

This rearrangement joins TRBV19 to TRBJ1-4, with D perhaps matching TRBD1 (6 bases). The V gene lost 3 bases and the J gene lost 3 bases, with 11 bases spanning the gap. Per the germline V gene, CDR1 is LNHDA and CDR2 is SQIVND (reference sequence). The CDR3 covers 15 residues. The CDR3 protein is CASSIAGAANEKLFF. The CDR3 DNA is TGTGCCAGTAGTATTGCGGGGGCGGCTAATGAAAAACTGTTTTTT.

This chain links TRBV7-9 with TRBJ1-2, with 8 bases fitting TRBD1. CDR1 is SEHNR, CDR2 FQNEAQ, per germline (reference sequence). The CDR3 contains 18 residues. Losses at the gene ends were 1 base for V and 0 bases for J; bases not matched to a gene: 10. CDR3 DNA sequence: TGTGCCAGCAGCTTAGGCCGGGACAGGACTTCTTCTAACTATGGCTACACCTTC. Translating gives CASSLGRDRTSSNYGYTF.

The chain joins TRBV10-3 to TRBJ1-1; D not resolved. The CDR3 loop spans 13 amino acids. Germline V CDR1 and CDR2: ENHRY, SYGVKD. Trimming took 4 bases from V and 1 from J, leaving 7 bases between them. CDR3: CAISVEKNTEAFF. CDR3 nucleotide sequence: TGTGCCATCAGTGTGGAGAAGAACACTGAAGCTTTCTTT.

The gene calls are TRBV29-1 and TRBJ1-2; 7 nucleotides align to TRBD1. V shed 3 bases, J shed 8 bases, and the junction held 6 bases outside the gene matches. CDR1 is SQVTM, CDR2 ANQGSEA, per germline. This CDR3 is built from 12 residues. CDR3 DNA sequence: TGCAGCGTTGAGACAGGGCCAAGAGGCTACACCTTC. Its protein product is CSVETGPRGYTF.

The chain employs TRBV2 and TRBJ2-1; no definite D call. V lost 0 bases to trimming and J lost 6 bases, with 9 bases between them. Germline loops: CDR1 SNHLY, CDR2 FYNNEI. The CDR3 spans 14 residues. Here the CDR3 reads CASSEATIGNEQFF. The CDR3 DNA sequence: TGTGCCAGCAGTGAAGCAACTATAGGCAATGAGCAGTTCTTC.

This clone occurred once. The CDR3: CASSAGFSGNTIYF. In DNA form, the CDR3 reads TGTGCCAGCAGTGCAGGGTTCTCTGGAAACACCATATATTTT. J is TRBJ1-3 and V is TRBV2; D is perhaps TRBD1 (5 bases). Germline lookup yields CDR1 SNHLY and CDR2 FYNNEI. The length of the CDR3 is 14 residues. The V end lost 4 bases, the J end lost 0 bases, and 7 bases lay between the germline ends.

With regard to this clone: This sample includes further DNA sequences coding for the same CDR3. The V gene is TRBV28, the J gene TRBJ1-1; the D gene is possibly TRBD1 (6 bases). Trimming stripped 5 bases from V and 1 base from J, with 8 bases between. This CDR3 is 13 amino acids long. Looked up from germline, CDR1 is MDHEN and CDR2 is SYDVKM. This CDR3 is CASSLTGNTEAFF. Here the CDR3 DNA reads TGTGCCAGCAGTCTGACAGGGAACACTGAAGCTTTCTTT. The variable domain in full, completed from reference TRBV28 and TRBJ1-1, reads DVKVTQSSRYLVKRTGEKVFLECVQDMDHENMFWYRQDPGLGLRLIYFSYDVKMKEKGDIPEGYSVSREKKERFSLILESASTNQTSMYLCASSLTGNTEAFFGQGTRLTVV.

The rearrangement joins TRBV3-1 (or the pseudogene TRBV3-2) to TRBJ1-1; TRBD1 aligns across 12 bases. J lost 1 base, V lost 4 bases, and 10 bases had no gene match. The CDR3 has 18 amino acids. Germline V CDR1 and CDR2: LGHDT, YNNKEL (reference sequence). CDR3 nucleotides: TGTGCCAGCAGCCCATATCTGGGGACAGGGGGCGAGAACACTGAAGCTTTCTTT. Translated: CASSPYLGTGGENTEAFF.

This chain uses TRBV7-9 with TRBJ1-1, with D hard to call. V lost 2 bases and J 1 base, leaving 14 bases between the germline ends. Per germline, CDR1 SEHNR and CDR2 FQNEAQ (reference sequence). The CDR3 covers 16 residues. As DNA, the CDR3 is TGTGCCAGCAGCTTATATTTAGGGAGTGGGAACACTGAAGCTTTCTTT. It encodes CASSLYLGSGNTEAFF. Complete variable domain (other parts from reference TRBV7-9 and TRBJ1-1): DTGVSQNPRHKITKRGQNVTFRCDPISEHNRLYWYRQTLGQGPEFLTYFQNEAQLEKSRLLSDRFSAERPKGSFSTLEIQRTEQGDSAMYLCASSLYLGSGNTEAFFGQGTRLTVV.

This rearrangement joins TRBV15 to TRBJ2-5; tentative D call: TRBD1 (5 bases). CDR3 length equals 15 residues. Trimming took off 1 base at V and 2 bases at J, with 11 bases between the two ends. Germline loops: CDR1 LNHNV, CDR2 YYDKDF (reference sequence). This CDR3 reads CATSRGGAGQETQYF. In DNA, the CDR3 is TGTGCCACCAGCAGAGGAGGAGCAGGGCAAGAGACCCAGTACTTC.

This clone was seen a few times. The chain combines TRBV25-1 with TRBJ1-2; D gene unclear. Trimming left V 1 base short and J 8 bases short, with 11 bases between. Germline assignment: CDR1 MGHDK and CDR2 SYGVNS. The CDR3 extends over 13 amino acids. The DNA for the CDR3 is TGTGCCAGCAGTGAATCGGCGGGAGGGGGCTACACCTTC. Protein product: CASSESAGGGYTF.

The V and J genes are TRBV12-5 and TRBJ1-6, with D possibly matching TRBD1 (6 bases). The V and J ends lost 6 bases and 0 bases respectively, with 9 bases between them. Germline V CDR1 and CDR2: LGHNT, FRNRAP. This CDR3 contains 15 residues. The CDR3: CASGQGSSYNSPLHF. The CDR3 bases are TGTGCTAGTGGCCAGGGGAGCTCCTATAATTCACCCCTCCACTTT. The variable domain in full, with the rest retrieved from reference TRBV12-5 and TRBJ1-6, is DARVTQTPRHKVTEMGQEVTMRCQPILGHNTVFWYRQTMMQGLELLAYFRNRAPLDDSGMPKDRFSAEMPDATLATLKIQPSEPRDSAVYFCASGQGSSYNSPLHFGNGTRLTVT.

The chain has TRBV5-1 and TRBJ2-3; TRBD1 matches 7 bases. V was clipped by 4 bases and J by 5 bases; unmatched bases: 7. The CDR3 length is 14 residues. Germline V gives CDR1 SGHRS, CDR2 YFSETQ. The CDR3 bases are TGCGCCAGCAGCCCAGGGGGTTTTCAAGATACGCAGTATTTT. This gives the protein CASSPGGFQDTQYF.

This sequence joins TRBV2 and TRBJ1-2, with 7 bases aligning to TRBD1. V lost 7 bases and J lost 4; bases outside the gene matches: 9. Germline V gene data show CDR1 as SNHLY and CDR2 as FYNNEI. This CDR3 spans 14 amino acids. CDR3 DNA sequence: TGTGCCAGCAAGGTCCCCGGGACAGTCTATGGCTACACCTTC. As protein: CASKVPGTVYGYTF.

The chain uses TRBV5-1 and TRBJ1-2; TRBD1 matches 9 bases. Germline V gene data show CDR1 as SGHRS and CDR2 as YFSETQ. This CDR3 has 12 amino acids. Trimming removed 4 bases from V and 8 bases from J; junction bases left unmatched: 3. CDR3 amino acids: CASSRTGDGYTF. The CDR3 DNA reads TGCGCCAGCAGCAGGACAGGGGACGGCTACACCTTC.

This rearrangement joins TRBV14 to TRBJ1-2; D call uncertain. V shed 3 bases and J shed 6 bases, with 17 bases lying between them. CDR1 SGHDN and CDR2 FVKESK come from the germline V gene. The CDR3 is 15 amino acids. The CDR3 spells CASSHNTERPHGYTF. The CDR3 nucleotides are TGTGCCAGCAGCCATAACACCGAGCGCCCTCATGGCTACACCTTC.